This T cell receptor beta chain was found in a study of graft-versus-host responses after intestinal transplantation. Looking at the study overall: Multivisceral, liver-intestinal, or isolated intestinal grafts were transplanted into recipients. Overall study findings and caveats: Recipient-marrow GvH clones were detected, some having first appeared in ileum or blood. Those patients showing graft-donor T cell macrochimerism displayed high graft-versus-host to host-versus-graft clonal ratios in allografts.

The CDR3 loop spans 13 amino acids. The V gene's germline CDR1 is MNHEY and CDR2 SVGAGI. Trimming took off 5 bases at V and 5 bases at J, with 9 bases between the two ends. Produced via immunoSEQ multiplex PCR; TCRdb's table is partial and in-frame only. The table shows more than 55,000 clones, with 70% to 90% occurring only once. Regarding this clone: Its target is unknown.

The input for sequencing was PBMCs, taken 26 days after transplant. This sequence was found in a human patient who received an intestinal transplant, so some T cells may come from the graft donor. This chain links TRBV6-5 with TRBJ2-2; D is ambiguous. CDR3 loop: CASSPPSTGELFF. Here the CDR3 DNA reads TGTGCCAGCAGTCCTCCGAGTACCGGGGAGCTGTTTTTT.